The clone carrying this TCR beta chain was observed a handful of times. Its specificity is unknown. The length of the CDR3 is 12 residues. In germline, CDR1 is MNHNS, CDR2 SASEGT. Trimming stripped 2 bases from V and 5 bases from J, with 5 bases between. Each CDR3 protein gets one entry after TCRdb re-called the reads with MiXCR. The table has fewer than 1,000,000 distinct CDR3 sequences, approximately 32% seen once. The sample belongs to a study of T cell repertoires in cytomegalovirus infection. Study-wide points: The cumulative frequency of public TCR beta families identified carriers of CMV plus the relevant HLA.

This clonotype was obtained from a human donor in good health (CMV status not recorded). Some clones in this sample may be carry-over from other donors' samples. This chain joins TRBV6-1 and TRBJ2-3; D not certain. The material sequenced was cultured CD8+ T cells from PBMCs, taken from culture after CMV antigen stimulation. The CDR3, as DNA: TGTGCCAGCAGTGAATGGGGAGATACGCAGTATTTT. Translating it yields CASSEWGDTQYF.